This entry lists 13 T cell receptor beta chains sequenced from one sample in a study of blood T cells in healthy people across ages. A J-beta primer mix and a sample-barcoded 5' primer were used in a second PCR of about 7 to 12 cycles. Each CDR3 protein gets one entry after TCRdb re-called the 5' RACE reads with MiXCR. The table includes 1.5 million to 1.8 million distinct CDR3 sequences, approximately 39% detected once. The sample comprised blood. The origin of the receptors is a woman between 18 and 29 years old in good health.

CDR3 protein: CASSRGTITNSPLHF. The CDR3, as DNA: TGTGCCAGCAGCCGTGGGACAATTACTAATTCACCCCTCCACTTT. The rearrangement joins TRBV4-2 to TRBJ1-6, with D perhaps matching TRBD1 (6 bases). This CDR3 spans 15 amino acids. Germline CDR1 and CDR2: LGHNA and YNFKEQ. Trimming took 4 bases from V and 6 from J, leaving 13 bases between them.

The V call is TRBV5-6, the J call TRBJ2-5; 7 bases match TRBD1. Trimming at V came to 3 bases and at J to 13 bases, leaving 15 bases not matched to a gene. The length of the CDR3 is 14 residues. CDR1 is SGHDT and CDR2 is YYEEEE in the germline V gene. The CDR3 sequence is CASSSTGERVFGYF. CDR3 nucleotide sequence: TGTGCCAGCAGCTCAACAGGGGAACGTGTTTTCGGGTACTTC.

This chain joins TRBV10-3 and TRBJ2-4, with TRBD1 identical over 9 bases. The assigned J gene may be wrong: the sequence end matches TRBJ2-7 better. Germline values: CDR1 ENHRY, CDR2 SYGVKD. The CDR3 is made up of 15 amino acids. CDR3 nucleotides: TGTGCCATCAGTGAGTCCGACAGGGGGAGCTACGAGCAGTACTTC. Amino acids: CAISESDRGSYEQYF.

The gene calls are TRBV21-1 and TRBJ2-1; TRBD2, the D gene given by the table, was not confirmed from the DNA. TRBV21-1 is labeled a pseudogene. This CDR3 has 15 residues. CDR3 bases: TGTGCCAGCAGCTCAAGGGTCCAGCGGGCGAATGAGCAGTTCTTC. Translated, it gives CASSSRVQRANEQFF.

This clonotype has more than one count but fewer than ten. J is TRBJ2-3 and V is TRBV5-1; maybe TRBD2 (5 bases). CDR3 size: 16 residues. Trimming left V 0 bases short and J 1 base short, with 12 bases between. The germline V gene encodes CDR1 SGHRS and CDR2 YFSETQ. DNA of the CDR3: TGCGCCAGCAGCTTGGACGGGCGGGTTGGCACAGATACGCAGTATTTT. It yields the protein CASSLDGRVGTDTQYF.

V is TRBV27 and J is TRBJ1-1, with D perhaps matching TRBD1 (6 bases). The CDR3 runs to 17 residues. V lost 5 bases and J 3 bases, leaving 22 bases between the germline ends. Germline V gene data show CDR1 as MNHEY and CDR2 as SMNVEV (reference sequence). CDR3: CASSAWDISPLDTEAFF. The CDR3 DNA is TGTGCCAGCAGTGCCTGGGACATTTCCCCTTTGGACACTGAAGCTTTCTTT.

CDR3 DNA sequence: TGTGCCAGCAGCTTAGGTGGGGGCTCGTACTACGAGCAGTACTTC. Its protein is CASSLGGGSYYEQYF. The V call is TRBV7-2, the J call TRBJ2-7; perhaps TRBD1 as D (6 bases). Trimming cost V 1 base and J 3 bases, with 13 bases left between them. The length of the CDR3 is 15 residues. The V gene's germline CDR1 is SGHTA and CDR2 FQGNSA.

The gene calls are TRBV12-3 or TRBV12-4 and TRBJ1-1; D may be TRBD1 (5 bases). The length of the CDR3 is 15 residues. V lost 3 bases and J lost 1, with 12 bases in between. CDR3 in amino acids: CASSFYGTANTEAFF. The DNA for the CDR3 is TGTGCCAGCAGTTTTTACGGGACGGCGAACACTGAAGCTTTCTTT.

The chain joins TRBV20-1 to TRBJ1-2; TRBD1 aligns across 8 bases. Germline V lookup: CDR1 DFQATT, CDR2 SNEGSKA (reference sequence). The CDR3 sequence is 16 residues long. Trimming removed 1 base from V and 1 base from J; junction bases left unmatched: 8. The CDR3 loop reads CSARGRQGMGNYGYTF. The CDR3 DNA sequence: TGCAGTGCTAGAGGACGACAGGGGATGGGTAACTATGGCTACACCTTC.

The V call is TRBV15, the J call TRBJ1-4; D unclear. The germline V gene has CDR1 LNHNV and CDR2 YYDKDF (reference sequence). The CDR3 covers 15 residues. The V and J ends lost 1 base and 2 bases respectively, with 8 bases between them. This CDR3 is CATSRGVGTNEKLFF. Written as DNA, the CDR3 is TGTGCCACCAGCAGAGGAGTTGGGACTAATGAAAAACTGTTTTTT. Using reference TRBV15 and TRBJ1-4 for the parts outside the CDR3, the full variable domain is DAMVIQNPRYQVTQFGKPVTLSCSQTLNHNVMYWYQQKSSQAPKLLFHYYDKDFNNEADTPDNFQSRRPNTSFCFLDIRSPGLGDTAMYLCATSRGVGTNEKLFFGSGTQLSVL.

The chain links TRBV7-2 to TRBJ1-2, with a possible D match to TRBD1 (6 bases). V lost 1 base, J lost 5 bases, and 17 bases lay in between. CDR1 SGHTA and CDR2 FQGNSA come from the germline V gene. This CDR3 has 16 amino acids. The CDR3 is CASSLGSGTPPYGYTF. Here the CDR3 DNA reads TGTGCCAGCAGCTTAGGCTCCGGGACACCTCCTTATGGCTACACCTTC.

This rearrangement joins TRBV28 to TRBJ2-5; D is undetermined. The J call may be mistaken, given a closer DNA end match to TRBJ2-7. CDR1 is MDHEN, CDR2 SYDVKM, per germline. The CDR3 length is 12 residues. As DNA, the CDR3 is TGTGCCAGCAGTCCTTCGAGATTCGAGCAGTACTTC. It is translated as CASSPSRFEQYF.

This clonotype was seen once. CDR3 nucleotides: TGCAGCGTTGAATTTGTGGGGACTGAAGCTTTCTTT. Translated: CSVEFVGTEAFF. This sequence joins TRBV29-1 and TRBJ1-1; no clear D. The V end lost 2 bases, the J end lost 5 bases, and 9 bases lay between the germline ends. The CDR3 is made up of 12 amino acids. Germline CDR1 and CDR2: SQVTM and ANQGSEA.